Here is one T cell receptor beta chain with its context. The antigen remains undetermined. Germline values: CDR1 SGHVS, CDR2 FQNEAQ. V was pared by 5 bases and J by 9 bases, with 13 bases between. The CDR3 runs to 12 residues. The sample originates from a study of blood T cells in healthy people across ages. Study-wide results and caveats: Possibly confounding the expanded clonotype changes was the fact that donor CMV status was unknown. It was held that the diversity estimates obtained from one million T cells were underestimates. In long-lived donors, naive CD4+ cell counts and diversity exceeded those of aged donors.

With a J-beta primer mix and a sample-barcoded 5' primer, a second PCR ran 7 to 11 cycles. There were at least 3 million CDR3-containing paired-end reads obtained from each sample. TCRdb re-called the 5' RACE reads with MiXCR, one entry per CDR3 protein. The repertoire holds over 1,500,000 distinct CDR3 sequences, with approximately 40% as singletons. V is TRBV7-8 and J is TRBJ1-2, with TRBD1 as a possible D gene (5 bases). The sequencing input was blood. The sequence derives from a human donor in good health. The CDR3 DNA reads as TGTGCCAGCAGCCCCGTTTCGGACAGCTACACCTTC. It translates to CASSPVSDSYTF.